Sequencing of this T cell receptor (beta chain) was carried out in a study of shared clonotypes between healthy human individuals. Study context: The cohort had a couple of women and three men, ages 18 to 49.

Deep-level assay runs were performed. TCRdb's copy holds only in-frame clones and misses some; the assay was immunoSEQ multiplex PCR. Of about 680,000 clones in the sample, under 95% were seen once. Naive CD8 isolation took CD45RO-negative cells positively selected for CCR7 and excluded terminally differentiated effector memory CD45RA+ cells. Donors comprised only Caucasian adults living in Nashville, Tennessee. The V gene's germline CDR1 is SQVTM and CDR2 ANQGSEA. V was shortened by 0 bases and J by 4 bases, with 21 bases between the two germline ends. The CDR3 runs to 17 residues. The specimen was naive CD8+ T cells sorted from blood. The rearrangement uses TRBV29-1 and TRBJ2-5, with D unclear. The receptor's source is a man younger than 40 in good health. Written as DNA, the CDR3 is TGCAGCGTTGAAGAGGCAGCGCAAGCTTCTCTAGGAGAGACCCAGTACTTC. Protein product: CSVEEAAQASLGETQYF.